The T cell receptor (beta chain) described here comes from a study of blood T cells in healthy people across ages. This CDR3 spans 16 amino acids. Germline V gene lookup returns CDR1 LGHNA and CDR2 YSLEER. Trimming took 0 bases from V and 0 from J; bases not matched to a gene: 4. The authors ran a second PCR of roughly 7 to 11 cycles using a sample-barcoded 5' primer and a J-beta primer mix. TCRdb reprocessed the 5' RACE reads with MiXCR, giving one entry per CDR3 protein. The sample contains approximately 800,000 distinct CDR3 sequences, 58% of which appear only once. On this clonotype itself: Its target is unknown.

Overall study results and limits: With donor CMV status unknown, expanded clonotype changes were possibly confounded.

Sequenced: blood. This clonotype was obtained from a young man in good health. The genes are TRBV4-3 and TRBJ2-5; 7 bases match TRBD1. The CDR3 sequence is CASSQDSGTDQETQYF. DNA of the CDR3: TGCGCCAGCAGCCAAGATTCAGGGACAGACCAAGAGACCCAGTACTTC.